The clone carrying this T cell receptor (beta chain) has more than one count but fewer than ten. These data come from a study of CD8+ T cells in alopecia areata. Study-wide background: The study gave treated patients oral tofacitinib at 5 to 10 mg twice daily.

V was shortened by 7 bases and J by 1 base, with 13 bases between the two germline ends. From germline, CDR1 is SNHLY and CDR2 FYNNEI. This CDR3 spans 14 amino acids. Treatment here: oral pan-JAK inhibitor, 5-10 mg twice daily. Extracted from the samples, RNA was reverse transcribed into cDNA to serve as the sequencing template. TCRdb's table, derived via immunoSEQ multiplex PCR, lists solely in-frame clones and lacks some. The table includes 200,000 or so clones, nearly 60% detected once. Sequences were derived from CD4+ T cells sorted from blood, sampled at week 24, from a patient treated with tofacitinib. The chain combines TRBV2 with TRBJ1-1; D may be TRBD1 (6 bases). This clonotype was obtained from a human donor with alopecia areata. This CDR3 reads CASMRTAENTEAFF. CDR3 sequence (DNA): TGTGCCAGCATGAGGACAGCCGAGAACACTGAAGCTTTCTTT.